A selection of T cell receptor beta chains follows, all from one sample in a study of blood T cell repertoires in COVID-19. TCRdb's table, derived via immunoSEQ multiplex PCR, lists solely in-frame clones and lacks some. Of 200,000 to 300,000 clones in the sample, about nine tenths were seen once. The sample consisted of peripheral blood. These receptors came from a woman in her twenties or thirties with COVID-19, enrolled during active disease. CDR3s include the opening cysteine and the closing phenylalanine or tryptophan. A D gene is named only where the DNA matches it firmly. A row's size may be missing; if present it is once, few, many or a size class.

D,size,V,J,DNA,CDR3
.,.,TRBV27,TRBJ2-3,TGTGCCAGCAGTTTGGACTATACAGATACGCAGTATTTT,CASSLDYTDTQYF
.,.,TRBV11-2,TRBJ2-7,TGTGCCAGCAGCTTAACGGACTTCTACGAGCAGTACTTC,CASSLTDFYEQYF
.,.,TRBV4-3,TRBJ2-5,TGCGCCAGCAGCCAAGAGGTTGCGGGGAAAGTCTTCGCGGGACGAGAGACCCAGTACTTC,CASSQEVAGKVFAGRETQYF
.,.,TRBV18,TRBJ1-1,TGTGCCAGCTCACTGGCAGGGGAGGGCGGCACTGAAGCTTTCTTT,CASSLAGEGGTEAFF
TRBD1,.,TRBV19,TRBJ2-5,TGTGCCAGTAGTATAGATCCCCTGACAGGGTTGGAGACCCAGTACTTC,CASSIDPLTGLETQYF
.,.,TRBV7-8,TRBJ2-5,TGTGCCAGCAGCCCTACTAGATCCGGGAGGACCCAGTACTTC,CASSPTRSGRTQYF
.,.,TRBV4-3,TRBJ2-5,TGCGCCAGCAGCCAAGGTACGGCCCAGTACTTC,CASSQGTAQYF
TRBD1,.,TRBV7-9,TRBJ1-1,TGTGCCAGCAGCTTAGGGGACAGGAACACTGAAGCTTTCTTT,CASSLGDRNTEAFF
TRBD1,.,TRBV10-3,TRBJ1-1,TGTGCCATCAAAGGACAGGGGGAAGCCTTGAAAGCTTTCTTT,CAIKGQGEALKAFF
.,.,TRBV7-2,TRBJ2-7,TGTGCCAGCAGCTTAGGCGGGGTTCCGGCCTACGAGCAGTACTTC,CASSLGGVPAYEQYF
.,.,TRBV7-8,TRBJ2-2,TGTGCCAGCAGCTTGGAGCGGGTCCGCACCGGGGAGCTGTTTTTT,CASSLERVRTGELFF
.,few,TRBV7-9,TRBJ1-1,TGTGCCAGCAGCAAAGGTCAGACAGTTCGGAACACTGAAGCTTTCTTT,CASSKGQTVRNTEAFF
.,.,TRBV9,TRBJ2-3,TGTGCCAGCAGCGTAGAAATCGTGACAGATACGCAGTATTTT,CASSVEIVTDTQYF
.,.,TRBV23-1,TRBJ1-1,TGCGCCACCCTGGCCGGGGGGCGCACTGAAGCTTTCTTT,CATLAGGRTEAFF
.,.,TRBV27,TRBJ1-5,TGTGCCAGCAGACAGGTATATAGCAATCAGCCCCAGCATTTT,CASRQVYSNQPQHF
.,.,TRBV2,TRBJ1-3,TGTGCCAGCAGAGTCGACAGGAGCTCTGGAAACACCATATATTTT,CASRVDRSSGNTIYF
TRBD2,.,TRBV5-4,TRBJ2-1,TGTGCCAGCAGCTTGGAGGGCGGGAGGGGGAATGAGCAGTTCTTC,CASSLEGGRGNEQFF
TRBD2,.,TRBV27,TRBJ2-7,TGTGCCAGCAGTTCACGGGGAGGGTATGGCTACGAGCAGTACTTC,CASSSRGGYGYEQYF
.,.,TRBV9,TRBJ2-7,TGTGCCAGCAGCGTGGGGCAGGGTGGGTACGAGCAGTACTTC,CASSVGQGGYEQYF
TRBD1,.,TRBV10-2,TRBJ1-2,TGCGCCAGCAGGGAAAACCAGGGGGCTGGTGGCTACACCTTC,CASRENQGAGGYTF
TRBD2,.,TRBV11-2,TRBJ2-3,TGTGCCAGCAGCCGCCTACTAGCGGGGGAGACAGATACGCAGTATTTT,CASSRLLAGETDTQYF
.,.,TRBV28,TRBJ1-2,TGTGCCAGCAGTTTAAGTACAGGGATAGCTGGCGGCTACACCTTC,CASSLSTGIAGGYTF
TRBD1,.,TRBV6-5,TRBJ2-7,TGTGCCAGCAGCCGGGACAGGGATGCCTACGAGCAGTACTTC,CASSRDRDAYEQYF
TRBD1,.,TRBV27,TRBJ1-2,TGTGCCAGCAGTTCACGACAGGGATCGCGCTACACCTTC,CASSSRQGSRYTF
.,.,TRBV7-2,TRBJ1-4,TGTGCCAGCAGCTTAGGAAGGAGCGGGGGCACCAATGAAAAACTGTTTTTT,CASSLGRSGGTNEKLFF
.,.,TRBV2,TRBJ1-5,TGTGCCAGCAGTGAAGTCGGGGGACAGCCCCAGCATTTT,CASSEVGGQPQHF
.,few,TRBV18,TRBJ1-5,TGTGCCAGCTCACCCGGGGGCAATCAGCCCCAGCATTTT,CASSPGGNQPQHF
TRBD1,.,TRBV2,TRBJ1-4,TGTGCCAGCAGAGCGTTAACAGGGGCTGGGACAACAACTAATGAAAAACTGTTTTTT,CASRALTGAGTTTNEKLFF
.,.,TRBV19,TRBJ1-3,TGTGCCAGTATAAATATTGTGGGAAACACCATATATTTT,CASINIVGNTIYF
.,.,TRBV19,TRBJ1-2,TGTGCCAGTAGTCCGGACATCGACTATGGCTACACCTTC,CASSPDIDYGYTF
TRBD1,once,TRBV19,TRBJ1-6,TGTGCCAGTCAAGACAGGGTGGATTCACCCCTCCACTTT,CASQDRVDSPLHF
.,.,TRBV27,TRBJ2-1,TGTGCCAGCAGTTTTATAACTGGGAGCTCCTACAATGAGCAGTTCTTC,CASSFITGSSYNEQFF
TRBD1,.,TRBV15,TRBJ1-4,TGTGCCACCAGCCCTAAGACAGGGACTGCGCCCTTTGTCTTATTTTTT,CATSPKTGTAPFVLFF
TRBD2,.,TRBV27,TRBJ2-1,TGTGCCAGCAGCTGGGGCCCTGGCGGGAGTTCCTACAATGAGCAGTTCTTC,CASSWGPGGSSYNEQFF
.,.,TRBV28,TRBJ2-7,TGTGCCAGCAGACGCGACAGCCCCTACGAGCAGTACTTC,CASRRDSPYEQYF
TRBD2,.,TRBV7-2,TRBJ2-3,TGTGCCAGCAGCTTAGAGTTTGTGGGGGGGGCAGATACGCAGTATTTT,CASSLEFVGGADTQYF
.,.,TRBV11-3,TRBJ1-1,TGTGCCAGCAGCTTTGACAGTTTGAACACTGAAGCTTTCTTT,CASSFDSLNTEAFF
.,.,TRBV4-2,TRBJ2-3,TGTGCCAGCAGCCAACTGATGTACGCGGAGACGCAGTATTTT,CASSQLMYAETQYF
TRBD1,.,TRBV3-1/TRBV3-2,TRBJ2-7,TGTGCCAGCAGCGTAGCACAGGGGCTAGCCTACGAGCAGTACTTC,CASSVAQGLAYEQYF
.,.,TRBV19,TRBJ2-5,TGTGCCAGCCGAGCGAGCGGGCAAGAGACCCAGTACTTC,CASRASGQETQYF
TRBD1,.,TRBV7-9,TRBJ2-3,TGTGCCAGCAGCCGAACAGGGGGCGCCTCAGATACGCAGTATTTT,CASSRTGGASDTQYF
TRBD1,.,TRBV28,TRBJ1-2,TGTGCCAGCAGTTTACCCGATCGGGGACAGGGTAAGGGCTACACCTTC,CASSLPDRGQGKGYTF